The entry below gives a single T cell receptor (beta chain) sequence along with its context. Its cognate antigen has yet to be identified. The sample originates from a study of cytomegalovirus exposure and HLA in healthy donors (dated by TCRdb to 2017 to 2019). At the level of the whole study: An earlier analysis of approximately 640 of the donors reported 276 Gb of sequence data and around 120 million unique TCR beta sequences from 150 million to 200 million T cells. An early release covering approximately 600 HLA-typed donors comprised approximately 290 gigabases of sequencing data and roughly 86 million unique TCR sequences. Of the approximately 400 genotyped donors, 65% to 90% fell in the genetic ancestry cluster associated with self-reported Caucasian donors. The aim of the study was to test whether cataloging public T cell receptors could identify signatures of past pathogen exposure. The study used immunosequencing to profile the T cell repertoires of about 670 subjects and linked those repertoires to cytomegalovirus serostatus. Along with the approximately 650-subject first cohort, a separate validation cohort of more than 90 different subjects was used. High-throughput TCR immunosequencing, statistical association of individual TCRs with disease status, and machine learning were combined to predict cytomegalovirus infection status. A later analysis re-examined previously published TCR beta repertoires from more than 550 donors and added high-resolution HLA genotyping to investigate patterns of TCR occurrence. Rather than using new phenotypic data, the later analysis identified candidate immune exposures from TCR beta sequences and from how often those sequences occurred across donors. In an earlier analysis of 500 to 650 of the donors, high-throughput TCR beta sequencing was used to judge whether each TCR beta V gene segment behaved as functional or pseudogenic. Donor age, sex, ethnicity and CMV serostatus were collected together with the repertoire data. A later genetic analysis used genome-wide SNP genotypes for about 60% of the roughly 700 donors, treating that subset as a discovery cohort. All discovery cohort repertoires had been generated on a single sequencing platform. HLA typing included class I and class II loci at four-digit resolution. Typing coverage differed by locus: A, B, C, DRB1 and DQB1 were typed in roughly 620-640 donors, DQA1 in 500 to 550, DPA1 in around 580, and DPB1 in 472. Because of strong linkage in the cohort, four or five DR-DQ haplotypes were treated as single units for association and clustering. Among 300 to 500 genotyped donors of the cohort, an average of roughly 230,000 unique TCR beta nucleotide sequences was sequenced per donor, of which roughly 17% were non-productive. What the study reported, not specific to this receptor: Because the 87-base-pair reads could not distinguish some IMGT-functional V segments, including TRBV6-2 and TRBV6-3, those segments were excluded. A further reported finding was that TCR beta sequences accurately predicted the HLA-A and HLA-B alleles for most subjects in the first cohort. In a later genetic analysis, a missense DCLRE1C variant was associated with V-gene and J-gene trimming of TCR beta chains, and the association was replicated in an independent cohort. Across donors, most TCR sequences were observed very rarely, whereas some public TCRs were present in many individuals. A group of highly shared sequence variants was considered likely to be a technical artifact of the sequencing pipeline. In a later analysis, the rate of TCR association differed among HLA loci, with DRB1 alleles having the most associated TCRs and HLA-C alleles having the fewest. Three of the identified cytomegalovirus-associated TCR beta chains were confirmed in vitro to be specific for cytomegalovirus antigens. Correlated functional status among segregating V segments might reflect linkage disequilibrium, but an unknown experimental factor could not be ruled out. In an earlier analysis of 500 to 650 of the donors, most TCR beta V segments appeared in productive rearrangements about 90% or about 30% of the time, broadly matching IMGT annotations. Compared with equally common non-associated chains, HLA-associated TCR beta chains in a later analysis were more clonally expanded and had lower generation probabilities. Only TCR beta chains were sequenced in this cohort, and the absence of alpha or paired-chain data limited detectable features. Because counts were too low, roughly 18 rarely observed V segments, including chromosome 9 orphons, were left out of the earlier analysis of 500 to 750 of the donors. Because some donors lacked HLA typing at each locus, the association tests relied only on the typed subset. Several of the top co-occurrence clusters appeared to be linked to parvovirus B19, influenza, CMV and Epstein-Barr virus, according to a later analysis. In the study, about 150 TCR beta chains were listed as associated with cytomegalovirus. A later analysis found that most CMV-associated TCR beta chains appeared HLA-restricted, with HLA associations seemingly driven largely by CMV exposure. The classifier was reported to diagnose cytomegalovirus status with high specificity and sensitivity in both the original cohort and the validation cohort. At a false discovery rate of 0.05, a later analysis linked about 16,000 TCR beta sequences to specific HLA alleles. The authors suggested that the approach could potentially be extended to other disease states and immunological phenotypes. Compared with the roughly 700-donor mean, donors in an Asian-associated ancestry cluster had fewer N-insertions in productive TCRs, according to a later genetic analysis. Presence/absence analyses assumed roughly uniform sequencing depth across donors, an assumption that may not hold. Strong co-occurrence of HLA alleles, especially DR and DQ, made assigning TCR associations to individual alleles difficult. Immune exposure information for the cohort was limited to CMV serostatus.

There are 13 amino acids in the CDR3, from cysteine to phenylalanine inclusive. The read is trimmed to its CDR3 DNA, 39 bases read in frame from base 1. From a lookup of the germline V gene (reference sequence), CDR1 and CDR2 are SGHNT and YYREEE. V gives up 3 bases and J gives up 2 bases, and the segment between their germline ends measures 6 bases. The cohort consisted of 650 to 700 healthy bone marrow donors. Cohort members were all nominally healthy when sampled, although unrecorded immune exposures were likely present. The donor was CMV seronegative and was included in the group of 352 seronegative cohort members. Every donor gave a peripheral blood sample, and the peripheral blood mononuclear cells from that sample were used for TCR beta sequencing. The Qiagen DNeasy Blood Extraction Kit was used to extract genomic DNA from the blood cell samples. Receptors were amplified or captured by the immunoSEQ multiplex PCR assay. A mixture of 60 forward primers for TCR Vbeta segments and 13 reverse primers for TCR Jbeta segments was used in the multiplex PCR. Amplification of the CDR3 region of rearranged TCR beta genes was performed with a multiplex PCR assay on genomic DNA. The Illumina HiSeq System was used to sequence the amplified TCR beta libraries as 87-base-pair reads. On the authors' methods: A later analysis counted approximately 84 million unique TCR beta chains across the 666 repertoires, and roughly 10 million of these chains were shared by at least two donors. Raw reads were error-corrected and collapsed into unique sequences by a nearest-neighbor algorithm in which closely related sequences were merged to remove PCR and sequencing errors. To assign V, D and J gene segments, CDR3 sequences were aligned to IMGT reference sequences. Each retained sequence needed at least a six-nucleotide match to both a V gene segment and a J gene segment. Rearrangements were classified as productive when the CDR3 lacked stop codons and remained in frame with V and J, and all other rearrangements were classified as non-productive. CDR3 was defined according to IMGT convention as the region running from the second conserved V-encoded cysteine to the conserved J-encoded phenylalanine. In an earlier analysis of some 550 of the donors, sequences lacking an unambiguous match to a single V gene segment were excluded. In an earlier analysis of approximately 610 of the donors, V segments were called functional above 56.7% productive rearrangements and were called segregating when the between-donor standard deviation exceeded 5%. A statistical classification framework was built for diagnosing cytomegalovirus status from the catalog of TCR beta chain sequences. In a later analysis, TCR nucleotide sequences were compared against IMGT/GENE-DB human TR gene sequences so that V and J genes could be assigned. The TCRdist pipeline was used in a later analysis to assign CDR3 sequences and most-parsimonious VDJ recombination scenarios. In a later analysis, each TCR beta chain was defined by its CDR3 amino acid sequence together with its V-gene family, and reads lacking a unique V-gene family were excluded. As a way to deal with suspected cross-contamination and a sequencing artifact, a later analysis dropped more than 500 nucleotide sequences that were highly shared and had low generation probability. In a later analysis, a clonal expansion index was calculated for each public chain from normalized within-repertoire ranks of inferred template counts. A later analysis computed generation probabilities with a VDJ recombination model fitted to out-of-frame rearrangements, and checked the results against IGoR. In a later analysis, TCR-TCR, TCR-HLA and TCR-CMV co-occurrence was scored with hypergeometric tests, and a repertoire-size bias correction was applied to TCR pairs. A later analysis estimated false discovery rates by permuting HLA or CMV assignments 20 times. In a later analysis, co-occurring TCRs were grouped using DBSCAN, with TCRdist sequence similarity added in when clustering inside HLA-allele-positive subsets. Co-occurrence clustering excluded repertoires with fewer than 30,000 or more than 120,000 public chains, plus five with anomalous nucleotide sharing. Sourced from immuneACCESS, this table was stored by TCRdb with only in-frame sequences that have V and J called. A share of the clones is absent; for the studies checked, an unresolved V gene accounts for under half, and the remainder has no known explanation. The D gene and trimming were derived from the DNA, and the V and J assignments and clone size from that table. This specimen's table enumerates just over 150,000 clones. The ten largest clones capture approximately 2.3% of the sample.

This receptor chain uses TRBV5-4 and TRBJ1-5; TRBD1 might be the D gene, on 5 matching bases. Sequencing input: PBMCs. The sequence was collected from a man aged 30 to 45 in good health and CMV-seronegative. The nucleotide sequence is TGTGCCAGCAGCTGGGGGGGCAATCAGCCCCAGCATTTT. This sequence encodes CASSWGGNQPQHF.